The present TCR beta chain was sequenced within a study of cytomegalovirus exposure and HLA in healthy donors. The germline V gene encodes CDR1 SGHRS and CDR2 YFSETQ. V was clipped by 0 bases and J by 6 bases, with 18 bases between them. The CDR3 runs 17 residues. The PCR used 60 Vbeta and 13 Jbeta primers. Profiled with immunoSEQ multiplex PCR; TCRdb holds only in-frame clones, not every one. The data show some 120,000 clones, 76% seen once. This clone showed up just a few times. The chain couples TRBV5-1 to TRBJ2-2; no definite D call. Input material: PBMCs. The sequence came from a woman between 35 and 50 years old in good health and CMV-seropositive. CDR3 sequence: CASSLAVFQNSPGELFF. DNA of the CDR3: TGCGCCAGCAGCTTGGCCGTTTTTCAGAATTCCCCCGGGGAGCTGTTTTTT.